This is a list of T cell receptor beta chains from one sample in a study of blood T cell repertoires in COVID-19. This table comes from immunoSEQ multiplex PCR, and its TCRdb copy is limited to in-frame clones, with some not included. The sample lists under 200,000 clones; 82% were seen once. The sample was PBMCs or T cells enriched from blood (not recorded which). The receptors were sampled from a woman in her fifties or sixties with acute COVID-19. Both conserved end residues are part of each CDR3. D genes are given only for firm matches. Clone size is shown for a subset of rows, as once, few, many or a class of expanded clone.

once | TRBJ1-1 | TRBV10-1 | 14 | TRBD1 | TGCGCCAGCAGTGGACAGGGGGTGGCCGGAAAAGCTTTCTTT | CASSGQGVAGKAFF
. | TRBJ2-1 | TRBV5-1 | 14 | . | TGCGCCAGCAGCTTGGCTGCTGCTACCAATGAGCAGTTCTTC | CASSLAAATNEQFF
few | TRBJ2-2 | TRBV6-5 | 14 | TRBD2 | TGTGCCAGCAGCTGGCGGGGGGAAACCGGGGAGCTGTTTTTT | CASSWRGETGELFF
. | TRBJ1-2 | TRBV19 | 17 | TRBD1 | TGTGCCAGTAGTATAGATATGCCCAGGGGGCGGAGGAGTGGCTACACCTTC | CASSIDMPRGRRSGYTF
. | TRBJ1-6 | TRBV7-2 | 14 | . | TGTGCCAGCAGCTTAGGACACCAGAATTCACCCCTCCACTTT | CASSLGHQNSPLHF
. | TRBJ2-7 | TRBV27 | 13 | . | TGTGCCAGCAGTCCGCTGAGCTCCTACGAGCAGTACTTC | CASSPLSSYEQYF
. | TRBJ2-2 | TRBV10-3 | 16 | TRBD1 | TGTGCCATCAGTGTACTTAAGACAGGGGGTCCCGGGGAGCTGTTTTTT | CAISVLKTGGPGELFF
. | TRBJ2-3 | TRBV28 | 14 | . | TGTGCCAGCAGTTCGGTAGAAAGCACAGATACGCAGTATTTT | CASSSVESTDTQYF
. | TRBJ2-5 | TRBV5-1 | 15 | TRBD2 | TGCGCCAGCAGCCCGGGCAGCGGGGTCCAAGAGACCCAGTACTTC | CASSPGSGVQETQYF
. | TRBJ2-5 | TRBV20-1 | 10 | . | TGCAGTGCTAGTGGGGAGGCCCAGTACTTC | CSASGEAQYF
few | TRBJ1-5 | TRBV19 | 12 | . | TGTGCCACTCGCCCGGGCAATCAGCCCCAGCATTTT | CATRPGNQPQHF
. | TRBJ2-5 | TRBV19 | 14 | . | TGTGCCAGTAGTATAAACAGCCTCCGGGAGACCCAGTACTTC | CASSINSLRETQYF
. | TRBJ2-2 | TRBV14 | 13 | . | TGTGCCAGCAGCCTCTCAGACACCGGGGAGCTGTTTTTT | CASSLSDTGELFF
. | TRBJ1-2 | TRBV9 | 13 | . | TGTGCCAGCAGCGTCTCAGGGGACGGTCGCTACACCTTC | CASSVSGDGRYTF
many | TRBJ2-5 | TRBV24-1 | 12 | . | TGTGCCACCAGTGATTTTGCTAAGACCCAGTACTTC | CATSDFAKTQYF
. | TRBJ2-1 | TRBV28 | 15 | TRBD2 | TGTGCCAGCAGTTTTAGCGGGGGAGGGTACAATGAGCAGTTCTTC | CASSFSGGGYNEQFF
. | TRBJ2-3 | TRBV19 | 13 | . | TGTGCCAGTACCCTCGGGGGCACAGATACGCAGTATTTT | CASTLGGTDTQYF
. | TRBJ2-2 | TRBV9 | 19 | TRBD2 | TGTGCCAGCAGCGTAGGACTAGCGGGGGGACTAGCGAACACCGGGGAGCTGTTTTTT | CASSVGLAGGLANTGELFF
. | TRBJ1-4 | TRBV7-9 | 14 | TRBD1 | TGTGCCAGCAGCCACAGGGGGCTCGGGGAAAAACTGTTTTTT | CASSHRGLGEKLFF
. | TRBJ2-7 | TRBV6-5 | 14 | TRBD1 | TGTGCCAGCACCCCGGGACAGAGCTCCTACGAGCAGTACTTC | CASTPGQSSYEQYF